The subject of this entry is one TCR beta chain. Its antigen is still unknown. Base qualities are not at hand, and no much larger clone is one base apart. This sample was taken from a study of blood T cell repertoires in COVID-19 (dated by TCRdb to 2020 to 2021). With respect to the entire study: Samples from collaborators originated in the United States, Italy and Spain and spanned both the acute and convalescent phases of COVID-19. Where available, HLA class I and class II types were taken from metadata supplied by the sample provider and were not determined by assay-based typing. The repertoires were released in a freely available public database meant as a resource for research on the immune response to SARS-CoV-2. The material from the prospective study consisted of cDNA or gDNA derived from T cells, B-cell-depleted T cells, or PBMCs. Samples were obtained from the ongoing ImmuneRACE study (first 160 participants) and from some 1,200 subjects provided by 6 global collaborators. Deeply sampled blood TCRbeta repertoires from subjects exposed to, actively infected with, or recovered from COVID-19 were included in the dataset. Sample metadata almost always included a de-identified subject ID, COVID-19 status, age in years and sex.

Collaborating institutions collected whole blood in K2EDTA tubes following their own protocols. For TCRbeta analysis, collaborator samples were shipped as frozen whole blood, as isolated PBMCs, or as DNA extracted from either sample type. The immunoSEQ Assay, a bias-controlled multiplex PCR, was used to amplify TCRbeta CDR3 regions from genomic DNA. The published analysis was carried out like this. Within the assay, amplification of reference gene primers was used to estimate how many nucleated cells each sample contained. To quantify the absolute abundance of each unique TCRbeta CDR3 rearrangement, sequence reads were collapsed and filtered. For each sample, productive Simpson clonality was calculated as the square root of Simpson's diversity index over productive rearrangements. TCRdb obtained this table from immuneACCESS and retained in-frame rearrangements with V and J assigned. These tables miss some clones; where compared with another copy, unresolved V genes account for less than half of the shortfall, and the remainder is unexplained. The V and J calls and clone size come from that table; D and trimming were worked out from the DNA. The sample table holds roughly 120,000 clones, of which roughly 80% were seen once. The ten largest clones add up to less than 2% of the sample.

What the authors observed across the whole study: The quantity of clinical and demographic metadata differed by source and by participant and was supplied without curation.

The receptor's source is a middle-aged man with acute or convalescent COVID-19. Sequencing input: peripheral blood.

The DNA reads TGTGCCAGCAGCCAAGGCAGATATAATTCACCCCTCCACTTT. It codes for CASSQGRYNSPLHF. The chain is encoded by TRBV3-1 (or the pseudogene TRBV3-2) joined to TRBJ1-6, with the identity of the D gene unclear. The trim is 1 base for V and 4 bases for J, with a gap of 5 bases between the germline ends. From the germline V gene (reference sequence), CDR1 is LGHDT and CDR2 is YNNKEL. The CDR3 runs 14 residues from the cysteine to the phenylalanine. The DNA shown is the 42-base CDR3, in frame from base 1.